This T cell receptor beta chain was captured in a study of blood T cell repertoires in COVID-19. With 0 bases clipped from V and 4 bases from J, the junction kept 8 bases outside the gene matches. Germline V gene sequence: CDR1 SGHRS, CDR2 YFSETQ. CDR3 length: 16 residues. In the source study's methods: Counts of nucleated cells, estimated from reference gene primer amplification, were obtained. Method: immunoSEQ multiplex PCR; TCRdb's copy keeps in-frame clones and lacks some. Clonal size and the V and J genes are those of that table, whereas D and trimming came from the DNA. The sample lists about 68,000 clones; 86% were seen once.

The sequence was collected from a man younger than 45 with acute or convalescent COVID-19. The sequencing input was peripheral blood. This rearrangement joins TRBV5-1 to TRBJ2-7; TRBD1 agrees at 9 bases. CDR3 DNA: TGCGCCAGCAGCTTGGTCTCCGGGACAGGGAAATACGAGCAGTACTTC. Its translation is CASSLVSGTGKYEQYF.